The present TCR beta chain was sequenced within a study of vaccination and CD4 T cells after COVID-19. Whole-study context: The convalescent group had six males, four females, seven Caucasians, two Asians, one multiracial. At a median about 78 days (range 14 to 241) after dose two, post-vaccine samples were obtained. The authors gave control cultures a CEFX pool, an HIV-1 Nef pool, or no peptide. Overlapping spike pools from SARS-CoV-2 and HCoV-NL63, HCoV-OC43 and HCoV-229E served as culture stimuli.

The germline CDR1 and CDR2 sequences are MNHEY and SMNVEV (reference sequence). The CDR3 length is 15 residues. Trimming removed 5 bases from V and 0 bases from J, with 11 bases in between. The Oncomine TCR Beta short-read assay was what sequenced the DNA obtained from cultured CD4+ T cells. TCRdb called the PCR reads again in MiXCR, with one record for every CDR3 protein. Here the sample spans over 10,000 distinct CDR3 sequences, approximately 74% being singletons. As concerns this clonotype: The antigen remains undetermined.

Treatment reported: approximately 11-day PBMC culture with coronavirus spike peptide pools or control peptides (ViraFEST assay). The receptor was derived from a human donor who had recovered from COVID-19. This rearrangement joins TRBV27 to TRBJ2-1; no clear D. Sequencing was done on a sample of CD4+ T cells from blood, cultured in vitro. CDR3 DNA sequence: TGTGCCAGCAGTACCCAACCGAGCTCCTACAATGAGCAGTTCTTC. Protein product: CASSTQPSSYNEQFF.